This T cell receptor (beta chain) was observed in a study of regulatory T cells in long-lasting Graves disease. Libraries of TCR beta came from iRepertoire HTBI primers plus Arm-PCR of CDR3 regions. TCRdb re-called the multiplex PCR reads through MiXCR, storing one row per CDR3 protein. Found here are 350,000 to 450,000 distinct CDR3 sequences, roughly 25% of them singletons; the top ten hold 25% to 30%. The time point here: persistent/refractory GD, antithyroid drugs over 5 years with positive TRAb. After RNA was extracted from PBMCs, the TCR library was made from it. As collected, the peripheral blood samples measured roughly 8.6 milliliters each and went into EDTA tubes. Details on this clonotype: Possible read error: a much larger clone is one base away.

The CDR3 loop spans 15 amino acids. CDR1 MNHNS and CDR2 SASEGT come from the germline V gene. The rearrangement joins TRBV6-1 to TRBJ1-5; TRBD1 aligns across 10 bases. The TCR was taken from a woman aged 40 to 50 with Graves disease. Material: peripheral blood mononuclear cells (PBMCs), obtained when the disease was refractory, from a patient treated with antithyroid drugs. The CDR3 loop reads CASKRDRGSNQPRHF. The CDR3 DNA follows: TGTGCCAGCAAACGGGACAGGGGTAGCAATCAGCCCCGGCATTTT.